This T cell receptor (beta chain) was sequenced for a study of T cell responses to AZD1222 COVID-19 vaccine. General study findings and limits: Nearly half of spike-specific TCRs reportedly target variant regions that are unmutated in the B.1.351 and B.1.1.7 variants. Clonal diversity was possibly underestimated, and white British individuals and females predominated among donors. Spike-specific TCR breadth and depth were elevated following two AZD1222 doses.

Trimming removed 5 bases from V and 7 bases from J, with 15 bases in between. Germline V CDR1 and CDR2: SGHTA, FQGTGA. The CDR3 totals 15 residues. This table comes from immunoSEQ multiplex PCR, and its TCRdb copy is limited to in-frame clones, with some not included. This table holds some 150,000 clones, approximately 89% found once. Remarks on this clone: The antigen remains unidentified.

Specimen: peripheral blood, collected on day 0 of MenACWY control vaccination. The clonotype originates from an adult in good health. The chain links TRBV7-3 to TRBJ1-6; a possible D gene is TRBD1 (6 bases). The CDR3 reads CASSLRTDFNSPLHF. CDR3 nucleotide sequence: TGTGCCAGCAGCCTAAGGACAGACTTCAATTCACCCCTCCACTTT.